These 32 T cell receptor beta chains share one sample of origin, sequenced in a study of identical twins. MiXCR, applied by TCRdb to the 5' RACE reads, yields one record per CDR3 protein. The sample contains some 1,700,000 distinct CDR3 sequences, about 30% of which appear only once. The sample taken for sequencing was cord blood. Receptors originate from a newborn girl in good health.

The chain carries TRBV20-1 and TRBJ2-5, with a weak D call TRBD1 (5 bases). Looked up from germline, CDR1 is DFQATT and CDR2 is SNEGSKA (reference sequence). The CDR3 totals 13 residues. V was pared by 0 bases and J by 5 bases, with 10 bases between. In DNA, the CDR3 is TGCAGTGCTAGAGATAATTGGGGCGAGACCCAGTACTTC. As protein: CSARDNWGETQYF.

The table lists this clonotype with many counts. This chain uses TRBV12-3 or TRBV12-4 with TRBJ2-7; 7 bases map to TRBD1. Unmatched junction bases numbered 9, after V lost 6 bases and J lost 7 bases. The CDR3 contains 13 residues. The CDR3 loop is CASSIDRAREQYF. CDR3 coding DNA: TGTGCCAGCAGCATTGACAGGGCGAGAGAGCAGTACTTC.

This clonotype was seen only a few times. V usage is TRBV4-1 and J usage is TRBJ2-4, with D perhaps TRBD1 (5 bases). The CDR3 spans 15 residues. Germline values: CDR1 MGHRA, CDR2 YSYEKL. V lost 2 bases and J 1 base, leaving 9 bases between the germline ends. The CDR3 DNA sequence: TGCGCCAGCAGCCAACCCGCAGGGGCCAAAAACATTCAGTACTTC. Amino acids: CASSQPAGAKNIQYF.

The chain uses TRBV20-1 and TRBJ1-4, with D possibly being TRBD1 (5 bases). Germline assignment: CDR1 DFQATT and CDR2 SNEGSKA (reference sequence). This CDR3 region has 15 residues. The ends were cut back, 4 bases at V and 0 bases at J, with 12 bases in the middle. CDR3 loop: CSATPAGATNEKLFF. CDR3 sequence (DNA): TGCAGTGCTACCCCCGCGGGGGCAACTAATGAAAAACTGTTTTTT.

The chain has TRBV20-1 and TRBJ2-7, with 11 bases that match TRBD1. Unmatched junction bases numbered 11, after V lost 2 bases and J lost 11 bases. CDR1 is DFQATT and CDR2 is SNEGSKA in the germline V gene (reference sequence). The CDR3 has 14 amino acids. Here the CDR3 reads CSARLGAGQGAEYF. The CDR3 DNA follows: TGCAGTGCTAGATTGGGCGCAGGACAGGGGGCGGAGTACTTC.

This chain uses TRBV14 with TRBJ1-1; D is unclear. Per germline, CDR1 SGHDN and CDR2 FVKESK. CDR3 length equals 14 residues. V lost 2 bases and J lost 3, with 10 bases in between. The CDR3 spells CASSQRPRDTEAFF. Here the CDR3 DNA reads TGTGCCAGCAGCCAAAGGCCTAGGGACACTGAAGCTTTCTTT.

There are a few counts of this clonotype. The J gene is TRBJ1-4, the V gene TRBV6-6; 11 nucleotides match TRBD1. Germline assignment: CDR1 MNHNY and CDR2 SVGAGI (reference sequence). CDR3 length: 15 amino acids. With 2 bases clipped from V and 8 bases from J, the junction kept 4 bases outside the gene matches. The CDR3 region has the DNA TGTGCCAGCAGTTACGGACAGGGGGCGGGGGAAAAACTGTTTTTT. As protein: CASSYGQGAGEKLFF.

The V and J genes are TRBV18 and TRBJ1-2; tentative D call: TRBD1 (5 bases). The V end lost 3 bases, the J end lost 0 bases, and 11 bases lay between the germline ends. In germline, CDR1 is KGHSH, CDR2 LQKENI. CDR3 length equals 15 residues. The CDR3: CASSPEQVSNYGYTF. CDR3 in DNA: TGTGCCAGCTCACCGGAACAGGTCTCTAACTATGGCTACACCTTC.

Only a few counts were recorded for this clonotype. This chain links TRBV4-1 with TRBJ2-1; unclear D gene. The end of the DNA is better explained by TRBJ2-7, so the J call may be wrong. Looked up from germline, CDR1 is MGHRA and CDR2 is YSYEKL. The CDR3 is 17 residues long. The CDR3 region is CASSQVLLPFSYNEQYF. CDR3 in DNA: TGCGCCAGCAGCCAAGTCCTACTGCCGTTCTCCTACAATGAGCAGTACTTC.

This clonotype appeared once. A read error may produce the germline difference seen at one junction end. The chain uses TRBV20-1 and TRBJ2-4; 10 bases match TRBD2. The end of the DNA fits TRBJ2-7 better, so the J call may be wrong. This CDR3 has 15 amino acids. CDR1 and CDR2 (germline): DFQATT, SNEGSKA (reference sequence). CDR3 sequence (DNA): TGCAGTGCGAGAACCGGGACTAGCGTCTCCCACGAGCAGTACTTC. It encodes CSARTGTSVSHEQYF.

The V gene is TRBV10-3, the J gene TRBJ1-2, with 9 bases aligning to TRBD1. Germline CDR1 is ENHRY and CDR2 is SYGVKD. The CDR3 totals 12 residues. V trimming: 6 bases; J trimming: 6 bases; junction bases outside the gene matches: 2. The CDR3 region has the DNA TGTGCCATCAGCCGGGACAGGGATGGCTACACCTTC. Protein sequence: CAISRDRDGYTF.

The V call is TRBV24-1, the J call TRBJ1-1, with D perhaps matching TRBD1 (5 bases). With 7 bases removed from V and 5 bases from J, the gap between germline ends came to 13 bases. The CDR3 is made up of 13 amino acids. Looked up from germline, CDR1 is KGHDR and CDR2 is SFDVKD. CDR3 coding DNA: TGTGCCACCAGGGGGGAGAGGGCGACTGAAGCTTTCTTT. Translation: CATRGERATEAFF.

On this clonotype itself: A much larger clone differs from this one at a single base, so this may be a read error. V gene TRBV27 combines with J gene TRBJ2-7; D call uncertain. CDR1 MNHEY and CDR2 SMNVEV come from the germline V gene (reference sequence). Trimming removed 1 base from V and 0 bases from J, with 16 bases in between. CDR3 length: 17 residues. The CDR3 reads CASSLFPPIPNSYEQYF. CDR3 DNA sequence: TGTGCCAGCAGTTTATTCCCCCCGATCCCTAACTCCTACGAGCAGTACTTC.

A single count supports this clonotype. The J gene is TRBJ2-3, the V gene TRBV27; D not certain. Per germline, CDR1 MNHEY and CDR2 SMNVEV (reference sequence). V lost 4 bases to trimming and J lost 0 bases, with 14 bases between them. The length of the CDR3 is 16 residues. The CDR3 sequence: CASSWTTRPSTDTQYF. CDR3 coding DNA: TGTGCCAGCAGTTGGACGACAAGGCCTAGCACAGATACGCAGTATTTT.

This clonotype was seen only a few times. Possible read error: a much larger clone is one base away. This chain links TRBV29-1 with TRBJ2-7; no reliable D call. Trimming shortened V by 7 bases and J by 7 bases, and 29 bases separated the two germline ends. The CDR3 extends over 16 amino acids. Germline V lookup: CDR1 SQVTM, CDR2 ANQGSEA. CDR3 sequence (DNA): TGCAGCGCCAAAGGCGCCCACAAACTTCCCTACAATGAGCAGTACTTC. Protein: CSAKGAHKLPYNEQYF.

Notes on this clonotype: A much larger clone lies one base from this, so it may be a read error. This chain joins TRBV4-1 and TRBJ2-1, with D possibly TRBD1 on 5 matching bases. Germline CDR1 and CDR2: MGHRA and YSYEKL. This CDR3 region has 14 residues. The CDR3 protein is CVSSQATGYNEQFF. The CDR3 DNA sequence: TGCGTCAGCAGCCAAGCTACAGGATACAATGAGCAGTTCTTC.

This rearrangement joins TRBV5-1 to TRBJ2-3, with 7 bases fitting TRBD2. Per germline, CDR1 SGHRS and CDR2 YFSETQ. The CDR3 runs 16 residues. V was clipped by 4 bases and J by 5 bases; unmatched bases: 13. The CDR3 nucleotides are TGCGCCAGCAGCCCTTCTAGCGGCCCCTCCGGAGATACGCAGTATTTT. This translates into CASSPSSGPSGDTQYF.

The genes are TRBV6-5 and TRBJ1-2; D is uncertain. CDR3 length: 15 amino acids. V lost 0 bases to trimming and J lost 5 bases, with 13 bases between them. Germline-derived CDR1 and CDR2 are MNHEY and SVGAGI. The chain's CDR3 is CASSYSYAGLYGYTF. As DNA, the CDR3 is TGTGCCAGCAGTTACTCTTACGCCGGGTTATATGGCTACACCTTC.

CDR3 nucleotide sequence: TGCGCCAGCAGCTGGATCGGCTCATCCTACGAGCAGTACTTC. This encodes CASSWIGSSYEQYF. The gene calls are TRBV5-1 and TRBJ2-7; D is unresolved. In germline, CDR1 is SGHRS, CDR2 YFSETQ. The V and J ends lost 3 bases and 1 base respectively, with 11 bases between them. CDR3 size: 14 residues.

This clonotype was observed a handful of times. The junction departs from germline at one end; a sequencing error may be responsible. CDR3 loop: CASSYGSASTDTPYF. DNA for the CDR3: TGTGCCAGCAGTTACGGTAGCGCTAGCACAGATACGCCGTATTTT. The V gene is TRBV6-5, the J gene TRBJ2-3, with D possibly matching TRBD2 (5 bases). Germline-derived CDR1 and CDR2 are MNHEY and SVGAGI. The CDR3 totals 15 residues.

CDR3 nucleotide sequence: TGTGCCTGGAGTGGGGGGAGCACAGATACGCAGTATTTT. Residues: CAWSGGSTDTQYF. This chain joins TRBV30 and TRBJ2-3; the D gene could be TRBD1 or TRBD2 (5 bases each). The CDR3 contains 13 residues. V was clipped by 1 base and J by 0 bases, with 5 bases between them. Germline assignment: CDR1 GTSNPN and CDR2 SVGIG (reference sequence). The entire variable domain, with the rest obtained from reference TRBV30 and TRBJ2-3, is as follows: SQTIHQWPATLVQPVGSPLSLECTVEGTSNPNLYWYRQAAGRGLQLLFYSVGIGQISSEVPQNLSASRPQDRQFILSSKKLLLSDSGFYLCAWSGGSTDTQYFGPGTRLTVL.

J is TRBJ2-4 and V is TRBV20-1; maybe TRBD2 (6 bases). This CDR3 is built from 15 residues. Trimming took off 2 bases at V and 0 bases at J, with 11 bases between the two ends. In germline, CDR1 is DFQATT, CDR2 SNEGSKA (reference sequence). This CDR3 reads CSARSRGRAKNIQYF. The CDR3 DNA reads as TGCAGTGCTAGATCCCGGGGGAGAGCCAAAAACATTCAGTACTTC.

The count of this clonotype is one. CDR3 sequence (DNA): TGCGCCAGCAGCTTGGATAGGAGCCCCTCCTACAATGAGCAGTTCTTC. Protein sequence: CASSLDRSPSYNEQFF. The gene calls are TRBV5-1 and TRBJ2-1; D gene uncertain. CDR1 SGHRS and CDR2 YFSETQ come from the germline V gene. Trimming removed 0 bases from V and 0 bases from J, with 10 bases in between. This CDR3 is 16 amino acids long.

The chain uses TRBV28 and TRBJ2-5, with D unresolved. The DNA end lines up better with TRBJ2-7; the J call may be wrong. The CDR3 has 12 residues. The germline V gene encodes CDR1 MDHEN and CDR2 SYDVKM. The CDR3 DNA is TGTGCCAGCGGTCCCGATTTTGTCGAGCAGTACTTC. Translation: CASGPDFVEQYF.

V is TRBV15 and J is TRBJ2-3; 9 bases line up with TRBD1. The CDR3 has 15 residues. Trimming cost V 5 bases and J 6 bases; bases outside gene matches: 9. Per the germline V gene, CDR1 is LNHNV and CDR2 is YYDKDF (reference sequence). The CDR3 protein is CATSGGQGSSDTQYF. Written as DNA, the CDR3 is TGTGCCACCAGCGGGGGACAGGGCAGTTCGGATACGCAGTATTTT.

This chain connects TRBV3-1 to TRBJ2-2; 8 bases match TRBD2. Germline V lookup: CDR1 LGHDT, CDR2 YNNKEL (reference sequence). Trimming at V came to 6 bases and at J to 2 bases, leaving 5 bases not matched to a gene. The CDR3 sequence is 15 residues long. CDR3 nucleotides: TGTGCCAGCAGTCACGGGGGGGTCAACACCGGGGAGCTGTTTTTT. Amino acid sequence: CASSHGGVNTGELFF.

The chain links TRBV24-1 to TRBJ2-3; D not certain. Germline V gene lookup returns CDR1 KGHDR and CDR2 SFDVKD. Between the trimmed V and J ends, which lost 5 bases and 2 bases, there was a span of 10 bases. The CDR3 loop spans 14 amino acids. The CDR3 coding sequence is TGTGCCACCAGTGGTCCCATCGCCACAGATACGCAGTATTTT. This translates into CATSGPIATDTQYF.

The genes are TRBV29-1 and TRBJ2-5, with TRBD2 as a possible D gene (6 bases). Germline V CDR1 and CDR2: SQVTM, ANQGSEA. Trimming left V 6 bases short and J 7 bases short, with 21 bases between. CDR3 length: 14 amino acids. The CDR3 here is CSVDTTSGYRTQYF. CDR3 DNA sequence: TGCAGCGTGGACACGACTAGTGGTTATCGGACCCAGTACTTC.

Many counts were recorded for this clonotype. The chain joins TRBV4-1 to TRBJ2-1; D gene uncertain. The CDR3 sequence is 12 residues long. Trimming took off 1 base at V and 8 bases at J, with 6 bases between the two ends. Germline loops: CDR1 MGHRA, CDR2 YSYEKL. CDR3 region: CASSQAAHEQFF. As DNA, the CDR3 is TGCGCCAGCAGCCAAGCGGCACATGAGCAGTTCTTC.

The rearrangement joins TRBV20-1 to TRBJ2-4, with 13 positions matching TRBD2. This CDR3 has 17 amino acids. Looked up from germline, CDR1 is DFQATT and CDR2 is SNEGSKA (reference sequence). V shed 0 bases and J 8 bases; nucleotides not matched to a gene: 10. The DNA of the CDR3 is TGCAGTGCTAGAGATCGCCCTACTAGCGGGAGGGCATACATTCAGTACTTC. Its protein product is CSARDRPTSGRAYIQYF.

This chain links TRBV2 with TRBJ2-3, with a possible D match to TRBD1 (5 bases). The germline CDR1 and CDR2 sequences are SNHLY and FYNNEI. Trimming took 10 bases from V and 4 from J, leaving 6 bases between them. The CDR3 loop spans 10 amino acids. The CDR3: CAIQADTQYF. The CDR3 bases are TGTGCCATACAGGCAGATACGCAGTATTTT. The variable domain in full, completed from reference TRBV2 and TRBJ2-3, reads EPEVTQTPSHQVTQMGQEVILRCVPISNHLYFYWYRQILGQKVEFLVSFYNNEISEKSEIFDDQFSVERPDGSNFTLKIRSTKLEDSAMYFCAIQADTQYFGPGTRLTVL.

This CDR3 is CSARDKRVSAKNIQYF. The CDR3 coding sequence is TGCAGTGCTAGAGATAAGAGGGTCTCGGCCAAAAACATTCAGTACTTC. This chain connects TRBV20-1 to TRBJ2-4; a possible D gene is TRBD2 (5 bases). V dropped 0 bases and J dropped 1 base, with 13 bases sitting between them. This CDR3 spans 16 amino acids. The germline CDR1 and CDR2 sequences are DFQATT and SNEGSKA (reference sequence).